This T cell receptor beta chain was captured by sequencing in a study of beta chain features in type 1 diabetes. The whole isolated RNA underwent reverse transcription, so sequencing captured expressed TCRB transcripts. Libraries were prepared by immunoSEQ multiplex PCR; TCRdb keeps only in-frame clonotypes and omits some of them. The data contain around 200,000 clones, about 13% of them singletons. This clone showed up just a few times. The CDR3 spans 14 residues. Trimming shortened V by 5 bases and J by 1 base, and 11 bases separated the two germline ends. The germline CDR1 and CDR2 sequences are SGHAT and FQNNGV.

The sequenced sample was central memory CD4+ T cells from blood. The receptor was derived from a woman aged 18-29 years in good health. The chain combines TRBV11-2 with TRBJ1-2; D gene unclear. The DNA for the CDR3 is TGTGCCAGCAGCCCGACAACGGATAACTATGGCTACACCTTC. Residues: CASSPTTDNYGYTF.